These 20 T cell receptor beta chains originate from one sample sequenced in a study of regulatory T cells in long-lasting Graves disease. According to the study, TCR beta libraries were built with iRepertoire HTBI primers and CDR3-region Arm-PCR. One entry per CDR3 protein results from TCRdb running MiXCR on the multiplex PCR reads. The repertoire holds a few hundred thousand distinct CDR3 sequences, with roughly 21% as singletons. Time point specified: persistent/refractory GD, antithyroid drugs over 5 years with positive TRAb. RNA from PBMCs was the source of the TCR library. The source was peripheral blood mononuclear cells (PBMCs), collected when the disease was refractory, from a patient treated with antithyroid drugs. All receptors derive from a female donor with Graves disease.

V gene TRBV7-9 combines with J gene TRBJ1-5; D might be TRBD1 (5 bases). CDR3 length: 15 residues. Germline V gives CDR1 SEHNR, CDR2 FQNEAQ (reference sequence). Trimming left V 5 bases short and J 5 bases short, with 16 bases between. In nucleotides, the CDR3 is TGTGCCAGCAGCGGCCGAGGGACGGATGATCAGCCCCAGCATTTT. It yields the protein CASSGRGTDDQPQHF.

This chain uses TRBV19 with TRBJ1-6, with TRBD1 matching 7 bases. CDR1 is LNHDA and CDR2 is SQIVND in the germline V gene (reference sequence). The CDR3 is 16 residues long. V gave up 3 bases and J gave up 7 bases; unmatched junction bases: 9. CDR3 sequence: CASSISRQGRNSPLHF. CDR3 nucleotides: TGTGCCAGTAGTATTTCCCGACAGGGCCGGAATTCACCCCTCCACTTT.

This clonotype has a count of ten or more. V and J are TRBV11-2 and TRBJ2-7; possible D gene TRBD1, 6 bases. CDR3 length: 15 amino acids. V was pared by 5 bases and J by 3 bases, with 17 bases between. CDR1 is SGHAT, CDR2 FQNNGV, per germline. The CDR3 sequence: CASSLTSDRYYEQYF. The CDR3, as DNA: TGTGCCAGCAGCCTCACCTCGGACAGATACTACGAGCAGTACTTC. The full variable domain, in which reference TRBV11-2 and TRBJ2-7 provide the parts outside the CDR3, is EAGVAQSPRYKIIEKRQSVAFWCNPISGHATLYWYQQILGQGPKLLIQFQNNGVVDDSQLPKDRFSAERLKGVDSTLKIQPAKLEDSAVYLCASSLTSDRYYEQYFGPGTRLTVT.

This clonotype was recorded many times. The chain is built from TRBV15 and TRBJ2-7; D might be TRBD1 (5 bases). CDR1 LNHNV and CDR2 YYDKDF come from the germline V gene (reference sequence). V lost 1 base to trimming and J lost 2 bases, with 21 bases between them. The CDR3 is 18 residues long. The CDR3 bases are TGTGCCACCAGCAGAGCGGCAGGACACACAATGACCCCCTACGAGCAGTACTTC. This sequence encodes CATSRAAGHTMTPYEQYF.

This clonotype was found a few times. V gene TRBV30 combines with J gene TRBJ1-2; 9 bases map to TRBD1. Germline V gene data show CDR1 as GTSNPN and CDR2 as SVGIG (reference sequence). The junction had 2 bases not matched to a gene; V was cut back by 3 bases and J by 3 bases. The CDR3 runs to 13 residues. CDR3 coding DNA: TGTGCCTGGAGCGGGGACAGGGACTATGGCTACACCTTC. Protein: CAWSGDRDYGYTF.

This clonotype has a count of ten or more. The chain couples TRBV11-2 to TRBJ2-5; no clear D gene. Deletions cut 3 bases from V and 3 bases from J, with 8 bases between. Germline V gene sequence: CDR1 SGHAT, CDR2 FQNNGV. The CDR3 sequence is 13 residues long. For the CDR3, the DNA is TGTGCCAGCAGCTTTTTGTTGGAAGAGACCCAGTACTTC. It specifies CASSFLLEETQYF.

This clonotype was recorded a few times. The chain links TRBV19 to TRBJ2-3; the D is unclear. There are 11 residues in the CDR3. Germline-derived CDR1 and CDR2 are LNHDA and SQIVND (reference sequence). V lost 3 bases and J 6 bases, leaving 4 bases between the germline ends. The DNA for the CDR3 is TGTGCCAGTAGTATGGGGGATACGCAGTATTTT. This sequence encodes CASSMGDTQYF.

The chain joins TRBV20-1 to TRBJ1-1, with 9 bases identical to TRBD1. V lost 5 bases to trimming and J lost 4 bases; unmatched junction nucleotides: 5. This CDR3 spans 13 amino acids. Germline loops: CDR1 DFQATT, CDR2 SNEGSKA (reference sequence). The CDR3 sequence is CSAPRTGATEAFF. The CDR3 DNA follows: TGCAGTGCTCCCCGGACAGGGGCCACTGAAGCTTTCTTT.

Only a few counts were recorded for this clonotype. The chain carries TRBV10-3 and TRBJ1-1; the match to TRBD1 covers 8 bases. The CDR3 is 14 residues long. The junction had 4 bases not matched to a gene; V was cut back by 6 bases and J by 1 base. CDR1 ENHRY and CDR2 SYGVKD come from the germline V gene. The chain's CDR3 is CAIRPTGENTEAFF. The CDR3 DNA follows: TGTGCCATCAGGCCGACAGGGGAGAACACTGAAGCTTTCTTT.

This clonotype was found a few times. The rearrangement links TRBV29-1 to TRBJ2-7, with 10 bases fitting TRBD1. CDR3 length equals 17 residues. The junction had 10 bases not matched to a gene; V was cut back by 0 bases and J by 2 bases. Germline V gene sequence: CDR1 SQVTM, CDR2 ANQGSEA. The CDR3 is CSVEDRAGTGVTYEQYF. CDR3 bases: TGCAGCGTTGAAGATCGGGCGGGGACAGGGGTGACCTACGAGCAGTACTTC.

This clonotype was picked up many times. The chain links TRBV2 to TRBJ1-1; 11 bases match TRBD1. Germline V gene sequence: CDR1 SNHLY, CDR2 FYNNEI. The CDR3 is 15 amino acids. J gave up 4 bases and V 6 bases, and 7 bases lay outside the gene matches. The CDR3 nucleotides are TGTGCCAGCAGCTCCCGGGACAGGGGGACCACTGAAGCTTTCTTT. Translation gives CASSSRDRGTTEAFF. The full variable domain, in which reference TRBV2 and TRBJ1-1 provide the parts outside the CDR3, is EPEVTQTPSHQVTQMGQEVILRCVPISNHLYFYWYRQILGQKVEFLVSFYNNEISEKSEIFDDQFSVERPDGSNFTLKIRSTKLEDSAMYFCASSSRDRGTTEAFFGQGTRLTVV.

In this sample, this clonotype turned up a few times. The rearrangement links TRBV18 to TRBJ1-1; no reliable D call. The CDR3 is 12 residues long. With 0 bases removed from V and 9 bases from J, the gap between germline ends came to 8 bases. Germline CDR1 and CDR2: KGHSH and LQKENI. The CDR3 nucleotides are TGTGCCAGCTCACCACCCGGCAGTCAAGCTTTCTTT. This sequence encodes CASSPPGSQAFF.

V gene TRBV5-6 combines with J gene TRBJ1-1; D gene ambiguous. CDR1 is SGHDT and CDR2 is YYEEEE in the germline V gene. Trimming left V 2 bases short and J 4 bases short, with 12 bases between. The CDR3 totals 14 residues. For the CDR3, the DNA is TGTGCCAGCAGCTTCCCAAACAAGGGCACTGAAGCTTTCTTT. Translating it yields CASSFPNKGTEAFF.

Comment on this clonotype: Given a much more abundant clone one base away, this may be a read error. The CDR3 nucleotides are TGTGCCATCGAGCTCGAAAAACTGTTTTTT. It is translated as CAIELEKLFF. The rearrangement joins TRBV10-3 to TRBJ1-4, with D unresolved. This CDR3 is 10 amino acids long. Germline CDR1 is ENHRY and CDR2 is SYGVKD. V shed 8 bases and J shed 8 bases, with 6 bases lying between them.

J is TRBJ2-7 and V is TRBV7-9; 8 bases line up with TRBD1. The CDR3 extends over 15 amino acids. Germline trimming cut 1 base from V and 6 bases from J; bases unmatched to any gene: 8. Germline-derived CDR1 and CDR2 are SEHNR and FQNEAQ (reference sequence). The CDR3 nucleotides read TGTGCCAGCAGCTTAGGGACAGGGAGTTGGAGCGAGCAGTACTTC. Its protein product is CASSLGTGSWSEQYF. The full variable domain, in which reference TRBV7-9 and TRBJ2-7 provide the parts outside the CDR3, is DTGVSQNPRHKITKRGQNVTFRCDPISEHNRLYWYRQTLGQGPEFLTYFQNEAQLEKSRLLSDRFSAERPKGSFSTLEIQRTEQGDSAMYLCASSLGTGSWSEQYFGPGTRLTVT.

This clonotype was recorded a few times. V is TRBV6-1 and J is TRBJ2-7; 7 nucleotides line up with TRBD1. Germline V lookup: CDR1 MNHNS, CDR2 SASEGT. The CDR3 extends over 18 amino acids. Losses at the gene ends were 6 bases for V and 9 bases for J; bases not matched to a gene: 26. The CDR3 loop is CASSYRTGGLKGSLVQYF. The DNA for the CDR3 is TGTGCCAGCAGCTATCGGACAGGAGGCCTAAAAGGTAGCCTCGTGCAGTACTTC.

Regarding this clonotype: A much larger clone is a single base away; this may be a read error. The chain employs TRBV28 and TRBJ1-1, with D unresolved. CDR3 size: 12 residues. Germline lookup yields CDR1 MDHEN and CDR2 SYDVKM. Here the CDR3 reads CASSRGTPETPF. The CDR3, as DNA: TGTGCCAGCAGTCGCGGCACACCGGAAACCCCTTTT.

This clonotype was recorded once. A much larger clonotype is one base distant, so this may be a read error. The rearrangement links TRBV6-1 to TRBJ1-1; no definite D call. The CDR3 runs 15 residues. Germline V CDR1 and CDR2: MNHNS, SASEGT. CDR3 sequence: CACSPNLERAGLAFF. CDR3 bases: TGTGCCTGCAGTCCCAACCTAGAGAGGGCCGGGTTAGCTTTCTTT.

V is TRBV20-1 and J is TRBJ2-7; the D gene is possibly TRBD2 (6 bases). Trimming cost V 0 bases and J 2 bases, with 14 bases left between them. The germline gives CDR1 DFQATT, CDR2 SNEGSKA (reference sequence). CDR3 length: 15 residues. Here the CDR3 DNA reads TGCAGTGCTAGAGATGGGGGGACTTCCGCCTACGAGCAGTACTTC. Its translation is CSARDGGTSAYEQYF.

For this clonotype: This may come from a read error, since a much larger clone is one base off. The J gene is TRBJ1-2, the V gene TRBV28; 7 nucleotides align to TRBD1. Germline V gene data show CDR1 as MDHEN and CDR2 as SYDVKM. This CDR3 region has 15 residues. CDR3 region: CAGSRGQRYNYGYTF. CDR3 in DNA: TGTGCCGGCAGTCGGGGACAGCGATACAACTATGGCTACACCTTC.